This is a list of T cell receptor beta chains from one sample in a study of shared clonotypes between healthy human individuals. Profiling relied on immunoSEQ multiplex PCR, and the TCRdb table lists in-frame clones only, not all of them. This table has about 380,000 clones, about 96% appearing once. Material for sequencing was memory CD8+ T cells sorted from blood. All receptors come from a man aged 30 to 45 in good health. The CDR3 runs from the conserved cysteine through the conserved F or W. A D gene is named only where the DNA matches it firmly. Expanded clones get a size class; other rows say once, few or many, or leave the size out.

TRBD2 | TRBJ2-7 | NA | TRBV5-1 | CASSLASGSEQYF | TGCGCCAGCAGCTTGGCTAGCGGGAGCGAGCAGTACTTC
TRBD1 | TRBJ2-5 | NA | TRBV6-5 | CASSSGQGAVGETQYF | TGTGCCAGCAGTTCGGGACAGGGGGCGGTTGGAGAGACCCAGTACTTC
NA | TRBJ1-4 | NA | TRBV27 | CASSLGPGDEKLFF | TGTGCCAGCAGTTTGGGGCCGGGTGATGAAAAACTGTTTTTT
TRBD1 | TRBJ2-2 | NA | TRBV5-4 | CASSFGLQGANTGELFF | TGTGCCAGCAGCTTTGGATTACAGGGGGCAAACACCGGGGAGCTGTTTTTT
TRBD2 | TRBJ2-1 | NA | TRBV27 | CASITGLAHAIYNEQFF | TGTGCCAGCATCACGGGACTAGCGCACGCCATTTACAATGAGCAGTTCTTC
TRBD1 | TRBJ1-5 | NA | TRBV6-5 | CASRDTGGWNQPQHF | TGTGCCAGCAGGGATACAGGGGGCTGGAATCAGCCCCAGCATTTT
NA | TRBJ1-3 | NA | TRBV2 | CASSEGGNTIYF | TGTGCCAGCAGTGAAGGGGGAAACACCATATATTTT
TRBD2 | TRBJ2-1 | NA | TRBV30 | CAWSSGRRAYNEQFF | TGTGCCTGGAGCAGCGGGAGGCGGGCTTACAATGAGCAGTTCTTC
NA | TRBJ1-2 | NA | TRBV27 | CASSFTTGGNYGYTF | TGTGCCAGCAGTTTCACGACAGGAGGGAACTATGGCTACACCTTC
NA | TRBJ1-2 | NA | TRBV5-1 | CASSLSPVRGGNYGYTF | TGCGCCAGCAGCTTGTCCCCCGTTAGGGGAGGGAACTATGGCTACACCTTC
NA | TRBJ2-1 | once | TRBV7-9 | CASSEPLGQFF | TGTGCCAGCAGCGAACCCCTGGGGCAGTTCTTC
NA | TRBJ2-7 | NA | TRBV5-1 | CASSLVGSAEQYF | TGCGCCAGCAGCTTGGTCGGCAGCGCCGAGCAGTACTTC
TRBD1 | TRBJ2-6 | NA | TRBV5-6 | CASSLGDRGPGANVLTF | TGTGCCAGCAGCTTGGGGGACAGGGGGCCTGGGGCCAACGTCCTGACTTTC
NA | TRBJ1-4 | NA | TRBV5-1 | CASSLADFEKLFF | TGCGCCAGCAGCTTGGCGGATTTTGAAAAACTGTTTTTT
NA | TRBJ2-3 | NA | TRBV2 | CASSAGYTDTQYF | TGTGCCAGCAGTGCGGGTTACACAGATACGCAGTATTTT
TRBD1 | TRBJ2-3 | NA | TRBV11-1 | CASSLTPGQTDTQYF | TGTGCCAGCAGCTTAACGCCGGGACAGACAGATACGCAGTATTTT
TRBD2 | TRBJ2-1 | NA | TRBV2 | CASSEIAGNNEQFF | TGTGCCAGCAGTGAAATAGCGGGGAACAATGAGCAGTTCTTC
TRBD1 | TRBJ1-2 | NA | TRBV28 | CASSLQGAGGYTF | TGTGCCAGCAGTTTACAGGGGGCGGGTGGCTACACCTTC
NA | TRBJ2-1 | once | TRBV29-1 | CSVVGRVAVEQFF | TGCAGCGTTGTTGGCAGGGTAGCTGTTGAGCAGTTCTTC
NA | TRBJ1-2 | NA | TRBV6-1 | CASSEQGPYGYTF | TGTGCCAGCAGTGAGCAGGGGCCCTATGGCTACACCTTC
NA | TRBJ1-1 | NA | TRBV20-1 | CSATPNTEAFF | TGCAGTGCTACCCCGAACACTGAAGCTTTCTTT
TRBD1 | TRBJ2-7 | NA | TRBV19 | CASSAGQGRLYEQYF | TGTGCCAGTAGTGCCGGACAGGGGCGACTCTACGAGCAGTACTTC
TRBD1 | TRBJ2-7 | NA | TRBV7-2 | CASSVGQGGYEQYF | TGTGCCAGCAGCGTCGGACAGGGGGGATACGAGCAGTACTTC
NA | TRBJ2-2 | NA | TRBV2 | CASSAGTGELFF | TGTGCCAGCAGTGCAGGCACCGGGGAGCTGTTTTTT
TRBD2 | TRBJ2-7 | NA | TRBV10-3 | CAISGTSGPSYEQYF | TGTGCCATCAGTGGGACTAGCGGACCCTCCTACGAGCAGTACTTC
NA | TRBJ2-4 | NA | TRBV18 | CASSPGLAKNIQYF | TGTGCCAGCTCACCGGGGCTAGCCAAAAACATTCAGTACTTC
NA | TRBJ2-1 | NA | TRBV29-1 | CSGGNNEQFF | TGCAGCGGGGGGAACAATGAGCAGTTCTTC
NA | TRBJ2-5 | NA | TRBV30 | CAWSVKETQYF | TGTGCCTGGAGTGTTAAAGAGACCCAGTACTTC
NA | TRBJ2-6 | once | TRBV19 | CASKEGSSGANVLTF | TGTGCCAGTAAAGAAGGATCCTCTGGGGCCAACGTCCTGACTTTC
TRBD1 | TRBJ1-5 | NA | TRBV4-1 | CASSQAPRTGPNQPQHF | TGCGCCAGCAGCCAAGCGCCTAGGACAGGGCCCAATCAGCCCCAGCATTTT
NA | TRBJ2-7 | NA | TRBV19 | CASSRAGTILYEQYF | TGTGCCAGTAGTAGAGCAGGGACCATTCTCTACGAGCAGTACTTC
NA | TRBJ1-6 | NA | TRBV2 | CASTERGGFGRSPLHF | TGTGCCAGCACCGAACGGGGGGGCTTTGGTCGATCACCCCTCCACTTT
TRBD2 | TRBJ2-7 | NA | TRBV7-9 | CASENSGTSNTQIYEQYF | TGTGCCAGCGAAAATTCCGGGACTAGCAACACCCAGATTTACGAGCAGTACTTC
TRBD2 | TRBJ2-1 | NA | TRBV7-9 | CASSPTPQLAGGPGEQFF | TGTGCCAGCAGCCCCACCCCGCAACTAGCGGGAGGGCCAGGTGAGCAGTTCTTC
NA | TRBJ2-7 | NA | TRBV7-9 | CASSLVGPTYEQYF | TGTGCCAGCAGCTTAGTTGGACCGACCTACGAGCAGTACTTC
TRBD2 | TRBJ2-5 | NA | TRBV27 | CASSPRLAGGGTQYF | TGTGCCAGCAGTCCCCGACTAGCGGGAGGGGGGACCCAGTACTTC
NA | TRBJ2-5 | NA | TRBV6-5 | CASRERGTQYF | TGTGCCAGCAGAGAACGGGGGACCCAGTACTTC
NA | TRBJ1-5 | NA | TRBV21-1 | CASTKTGGMDQPQHF | TGTGCCAGCACCAAGACAGGGGGAATGGATCAGCCCCAGCATTTT
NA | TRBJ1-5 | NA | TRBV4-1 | CASSQSRDDQPQHF | TGCGCCAGCAGCCAAAGTCGGGACGATCAGCCCCAGCATTTT
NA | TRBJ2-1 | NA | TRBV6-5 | CASSYSQGYNEQFF | TGTGCCAGCAGTTACTCTCAGGGCTACAATGAGCAGTTCTTC
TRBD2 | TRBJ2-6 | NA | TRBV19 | CASSLRGRLGLAAGANVLTF | TGTGCCAGTAGTCTCCGGGGGCGGTTGGGACTAGCGGCTGGGGCCAACGTCCTGACTTTC
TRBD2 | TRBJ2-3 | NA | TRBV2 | CASAGASGRGWGDTQYF | TGTGCCAGCGCTGGGGCTAGCGGGAGAGGGTGGGGGGATACGCAGTATTTT
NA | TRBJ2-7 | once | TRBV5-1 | CASSPTEARYEQYF | TGCGCCAGCAGCCCAACGGAGGCCCGCTACGAGCAGTACTTC